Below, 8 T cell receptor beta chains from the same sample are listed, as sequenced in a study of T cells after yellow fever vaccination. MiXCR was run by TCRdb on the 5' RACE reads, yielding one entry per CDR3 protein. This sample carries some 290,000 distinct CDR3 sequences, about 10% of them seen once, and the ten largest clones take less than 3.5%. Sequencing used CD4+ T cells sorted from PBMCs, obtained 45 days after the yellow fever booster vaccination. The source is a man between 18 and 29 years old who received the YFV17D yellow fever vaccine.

In DNA form, the CDR3 reads TGTGCCAGCAGCTCACAGGGGGCACGCTCTGGCTACACCTTC. This gives the protein CASSSQGARSGYTF. The chain uses TRBV9 and TRBJ1-2; 9 bases are shared with TRBD1. V was clipped by 4 bases and J by 7 bases; unmatched bases: 8. The CDR3 contains 14 residues. Germline V CDR1 and CDR2: SGDLS, YYNGEE.

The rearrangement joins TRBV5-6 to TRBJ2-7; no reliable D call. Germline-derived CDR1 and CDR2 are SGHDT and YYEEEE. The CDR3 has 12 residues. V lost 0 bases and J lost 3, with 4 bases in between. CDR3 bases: TGTGCCAGCAGCTTGGGGGACTACGAGCAGTACGTC. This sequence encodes CASSLGDYEQYV.

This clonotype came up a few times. CDR3 loop: CASSQENSNEKLFF. CDR3 nucleotides: TGCGCCAGCAGCCAAGAGAACAGTAATGAAAAACTGTTTTTT. The gene calls are TRBV4-1 and TRBJ1-4; D is uncertain. The CDR3 is 14 amino acids. Germline CDR1 and CDR2: MGHRA and YSYEKL. V was shortened by 0 bases and J by 4 bases, with 6 bases between the two germline ends.

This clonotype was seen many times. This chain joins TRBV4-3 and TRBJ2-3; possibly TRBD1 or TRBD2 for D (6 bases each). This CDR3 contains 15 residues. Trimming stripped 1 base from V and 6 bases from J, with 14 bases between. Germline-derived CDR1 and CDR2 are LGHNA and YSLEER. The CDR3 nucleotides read TGCGCCAGCAGCCAAGTTAGGGGGGTGGGGGATACGCAGTATTTT. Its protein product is CASSQVRGVGDTQYF.

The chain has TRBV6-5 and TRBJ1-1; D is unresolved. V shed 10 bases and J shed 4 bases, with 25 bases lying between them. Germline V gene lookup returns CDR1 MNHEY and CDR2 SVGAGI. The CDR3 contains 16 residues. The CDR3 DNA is TGTGCCACCTTCCCCCCTAGAGGGCAGGTTGGCACTGAAGCTTTCTTT. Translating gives CATFPPRGQVGTEAFF.

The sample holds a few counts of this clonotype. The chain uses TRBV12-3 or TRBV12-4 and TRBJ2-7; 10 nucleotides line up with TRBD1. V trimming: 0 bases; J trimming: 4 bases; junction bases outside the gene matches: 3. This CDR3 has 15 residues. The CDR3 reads CASSLAPGQGYEQYF. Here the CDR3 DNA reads TGTGCCAGCAGTTTAGCGCCGGGACAGGGGTACGAGCAGTACTTC.

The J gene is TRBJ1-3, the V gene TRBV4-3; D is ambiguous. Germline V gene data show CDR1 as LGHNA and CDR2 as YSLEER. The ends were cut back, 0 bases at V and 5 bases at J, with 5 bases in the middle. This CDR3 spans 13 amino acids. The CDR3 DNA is TGCGCCAGCAGCCAAGATTTGCGAAACACCATATATTTT. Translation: CASSQDLRNTIYF.

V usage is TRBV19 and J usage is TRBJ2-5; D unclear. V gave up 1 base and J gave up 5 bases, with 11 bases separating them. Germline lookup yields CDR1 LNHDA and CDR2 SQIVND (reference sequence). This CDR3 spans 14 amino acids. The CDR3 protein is CASSIVPSAETQYF. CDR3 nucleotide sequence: TGTGCCAGTAGTATAGTACCCAGCGCGGAGACCCAGTACTTC.